This T cell receptor beta chain was sequenced for a study of blood T cell repertoires in COVID-19. Study-level information: COVID-19 samples collected from the United States, Italy and Spain covered acute and convalescent phases.

In the authors' methods: Reference gene primer amplification gave nucleated cell count estimates. Data came from immunoSEQ multiplex PCR; TCRdb stores just in-frame clones and leaves some out. That table gives V, J and clone size, and the DNA gave D and trimming. The sample includes 300,000 to 350,000 clones, around 90% of them seen just once. The participants were between about 18 and 90 years old and came from some 25 US areas. Participants were placed into cohorts based on the clinical history they reported. V shed 1 base and J shed 3 bases, with 9 bases lying between them. CDR1 LNHDA and CDR2 SQIVND come from the germline V gene (reference sequence). The CDR3 is 15 residues long.

The V call is TRBV19, the J call TRBJ1-4; D ambiguous. The sequencing input was PBMCs or T cells enriched from blood (not recorded which). This receptor was identified in a woman in her late teens or twenties with acute COVID-19. The CDR3 region has the DNA TGTGCCAGTAGTATAGGGCAGGTGGCTAATGAAAAACTGTTTTTT. Its translation is CASSIGQVANEKLFF.